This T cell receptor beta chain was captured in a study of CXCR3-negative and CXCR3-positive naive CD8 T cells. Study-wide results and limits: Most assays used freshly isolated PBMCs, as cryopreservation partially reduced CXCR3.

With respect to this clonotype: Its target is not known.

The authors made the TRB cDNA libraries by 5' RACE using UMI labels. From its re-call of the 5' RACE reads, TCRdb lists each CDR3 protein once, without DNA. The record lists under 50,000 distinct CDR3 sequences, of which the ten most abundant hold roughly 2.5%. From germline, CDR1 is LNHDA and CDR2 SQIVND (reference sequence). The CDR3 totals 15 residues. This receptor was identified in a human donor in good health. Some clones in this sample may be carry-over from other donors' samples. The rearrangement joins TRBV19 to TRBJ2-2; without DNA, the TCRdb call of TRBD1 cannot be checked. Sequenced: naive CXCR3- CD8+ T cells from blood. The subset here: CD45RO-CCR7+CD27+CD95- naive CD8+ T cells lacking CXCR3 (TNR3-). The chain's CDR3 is CASIPYPLSSGELFF.